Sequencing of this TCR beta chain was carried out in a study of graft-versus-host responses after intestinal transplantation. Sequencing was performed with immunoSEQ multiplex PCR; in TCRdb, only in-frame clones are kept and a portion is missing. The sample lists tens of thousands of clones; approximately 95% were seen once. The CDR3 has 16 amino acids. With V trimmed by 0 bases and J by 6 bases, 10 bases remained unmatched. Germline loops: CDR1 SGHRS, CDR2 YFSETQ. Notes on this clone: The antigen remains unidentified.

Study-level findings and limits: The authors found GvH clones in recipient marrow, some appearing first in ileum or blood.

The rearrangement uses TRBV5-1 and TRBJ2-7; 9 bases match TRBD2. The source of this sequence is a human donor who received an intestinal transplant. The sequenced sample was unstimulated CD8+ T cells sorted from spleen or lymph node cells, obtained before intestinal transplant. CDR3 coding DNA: TGCGCCAGCAGCTTGGAAGTGGCGGGAGGGCCGGGCGAGCAGTACTTC. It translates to CASSLEVAGGPGEQYF. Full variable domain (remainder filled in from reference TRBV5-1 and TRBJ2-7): KAGVTQTPRYLIKTRGQQVTLSCSPISGHRSVSWYQQTPGQGLQFLFEYFSETQRNKGNFPGRFSGRQFSNSRSEMNVSTLELGDSALYLCASSLEVAGGPGEQYFGPGTRLTVT.